Listed here are 22 T cell receptor beta chains from one sample, sequenced in a study of blood T cell repertoires in COVID-19. Sequenced by immunoSEQ multiplex PCR; TCRdb stores in-frame clones only, minus some. The sample yields roughly 140,000 clones, around 87% seen once. Sample: PBMCs or T cells enriched from blood (not recorded which). These receptors were obtained from a man aged 55 to 70 who had recovered from COVID-19.

Only a few counts were recorded for this clone. The DNA for the CDR3 is TGTGCCTGGAGTCAGGGGAGAGGTGAAAAACTGTTTTTT. Encoded protein: CAWSQGRGEKLFF. The rearrangement uses TRBV30 and TRBJ1-4; perhaps TRBD1 as D (6 bases). Trimming left V 2 bases short and J 7 bases short, with 11 bases between. Germline loops: CDR1 GTSNPN, CDR2 SVGIG (reference sequence). This CDR3 is built from 13 residues. Full variable domain (rest looked up from reference TRBV30 and TRBJ1-4): SQTIHQWPATLVQPVGSPLSLECTVEGTSNPNLYWYRQAAGRGLQLLFYSVGIGQISSEVPQNLSASRPQDRQFILSSKKLLLSDSGFYLCAWSQGRGEKLFFGSGTQLSVL.

The V gene is TRBV6-5, the J gene TRBJ2-3; D gene unclear. V dropped 8 bases and J dropped 4 bases, with 7 bases sitting between them. CDR3 length: 11 residues. Per the germline V gene, CDR1 is MNHEY and CDR2 is SVGAGI. Written as DNA, the CDR3 is TGTGCCAGCGACACAGCAGATACGCAGTATTTT. This sequence encodes CASDTADTQYF.

The J gene is TRBJ2-3, the V gene TRBV5-1; TRBD1 is a possible D gene (6 bases). Germline V gene lookup returns CDR1 SGHRS and CDR2 YFSETQ. The V gene lost 4 bases and the J gene lost 6 bases, with 9 bases spanning the gap. This CDR3 has 12 amino acids. Here the CDR3 DNA reads TGCGCCAGCAGCCCGCAGGGGGATACGCAGTATTTT. This encodes CASSPQGDTQYF.

This chain links TRBV30 with TRBJ2-5; 7 nucleotides agree with TRBD2. The CDR3 length is 13 residues. Looked up from germline, CDR1 is GTSNPN and CDR2 is SVGIG (reference sequence). The ends lost 5 bases at V and 4 bases at J; junction bases unmatched: 7. CDR3 nucleotide sequence: TGTGCCTGGGCTGGACTAGACAGAGAGACCCAGTACTTC. Its protein is CAWAGLDRETQYF.

The genes are TRBV29-1 and TRBJ2-7; D is uncertain. The length of the CDR3 is 13 residues. V shed 4 bases and J shed 0 bases, with 10 bases lying between them. CDR1 and CDR2 from the germline V gene are SQVTM and ANQGSEA. Here the CDR3 DNA reads TGCAGCGTTGTACTCACTTCCTCCTACGAGCAGTACTTC. As protein: CSVVLTSSYEQYF.

The chain employs TRBV27 and TRBJ2-2, with D tentatively TRBD2 (6 bases). The CDR3 runs 15 residues. Per the germline V gene, CDR1 is MNHEY and CDR2 is SMNVEV (reference sequence). Trimming left V 6 bases short and J 2 bases short, with 13 bases between. This CDR3 is CASSLRLGNTGELFF. The CDR3 region has the DNA TGTGCCAGCAGCCTAAGACTAGGTAACACCGGGGAGCTGTTTTTT.

The genes are TRBV19 and TRBJ1-2; 8 bases fit TRBD1. Trimming at V came to 5 bases and at J to 8 bases, leaving 7 bases not matched to a gene. The CDR3 has 13 amino acids. The germline gives CDR1 LNHDA, CDR2 SQIVND (reference sequence). CDR3 in DNA: TGTGCCAGTAGTTCCCAGGGGGCTGGCGGCTACACCTTC. It translates to CASSSQGAGGYTF. Filled out from reference TRBV19 and TRBJ1-2, the complete variable domain reads DGGITQSPKYLFRKEGQNVTLSCEQNLNHDAMYWYRQDPGQGLRLIYYSQIVNDFQKGDIAEGYSVSREKKESFPLTVTSAQKNPTAFYLCASSSQGAGGYTFGSGTRLTVV.

The chain employs TRBV2 and TRBJ2-5; 13 bases match TRBD2. The germline gives CDR1 SNHLY, CDR2 FYNNEI. This CDR3 has 15 residues. The V segment lost 7 bases and the J segment 2 bases; nucleotides outside the gene matches: 4. Written as DNA, the CDR3 is TGTGCCAGCACAGTGACTAGCGGGAGGCAAGAGACCCAGTACTTC. This codes for CASTVTSGRQETQYF.

Here the CDR3 reads CASSQDQTGELFF. CDR3 nucleotides: TGTGCCAGCAGCCAAGATCAGACCGGGGAGCTGTTTTTT. J is TRBJ2-2 and V is TRBV3-1 (or the pseudogene TRBV3-2); D is unclear. Germline loops: CDR1 LGHDT, CDR2 YNNKEL (reference sequence). The length of the CDR3 is 13 residues. The ends were cut back, 0 bases at V and 5 bases at J, with 4 bases in the middle.

V gene TRBV25-1 combines with J gene TRBJ1-2; TRBD1 might be the D (6 bases). Germline CDR1 is MGHDK and CDR2 is SYGVNS. The germline V and J ends were trimmed by 2 bases and 4 bases, with 11 bases remaining between them. The CDR3 covers 14 residues. The CDR3, as DNA: TGTGCCAGCAGTGAAGGAACAGGGATCTATGGCTACACCTTC. Amino acids: CASSEGTGIYGYTF.

The V call is TRBV5-4, the J call TRBJ2-7, with no clear D. V lost 4 bases, J lost 2 bases, and 16 bases lay in between. This CDR3 contains 15 residues. CDR1 is SGHNT and CDR2 is YYREEE in the germline V gene (reference sequence). The CDR3 DNA is TGTGCCAGCAGCCCTGGCGGCCGAATTACCTACGAGCAGTACTTC. This gives the protein CASSPGGRITYEQYF.

The genes are TRBV5-1 and TRBJ1-3; a weak D match, TRBD1 (5 bases). The CDR3 runs to 14 residues. Germline CDR1 is SGHRS and CDR2 is YFSETQ. V was pared by 3 bases and J by 2 bases, with 9 bases between. CDR3 protein: CASSSPGPGNTIYF. The CDR3 nucleotides are TGCGCCAGCAGCTCTCCAGGGCCTGGAAACACCATATATTTT. The variable domain in full, completed from reference TRBV5-1 and TRBJ1-3, reads KAGVTQTPRYLIKTRGQQVTLSCSPISGHRSVSWYQQTPGQGLQFLFEYFSETQRNKGNFPGRFSGRQFSNSRSEMNVSTLELGDSALYLCASSSPGPGNTIYFGEGSWLTVV.

This clone was counted a single time. This chain links TRBV5-5 with TRBJ1-1; 9 positions match TRBD1. The trim removed 3 bases at V and 4 bases at J, leaving 10 bases unmatched. The CDR3 contains 16 residues. CDR1 and CDR2 from the germline V gene are SGHKS and YYEKEE (reference sequence). DNA of the CDR3: TGTGCCAGCAGCTCACAGGGGGCGCGTAGTGGCACTGAAGCTTTCTTT. Translation gives CASSSQGARSGTEAFF. The complete variable domain, with remaining parts taken from reference TRBV5-5 and TRBJ1-1, reads DAGVTQSPTHLIKTRGQQVTLRCSPISGHKSVSWYQQVLGQGPQFIFQYYEKEERGRGNFPDRFSARQFPNYSSELNVNALLLGDSALYLCASSSQGARSGTEAFFGQGTRLTVV.

The rearrangement links TRBV7-8 to TRBJ1-2, with TRBD1 identical over 7 bases. Germline CDR1 reads SGHVS; CDR2 reads FQNEAQ. The CDR3 has 15 residues. The V and J ends lost 5 bases and 2 bases, in that order; junction bases with no gene match: 8. CDR3 bases: TGTGCCAGCAGCCTCAGGGGGGTAGGCAACTATGGCTACACCTTC. As protein: CASSLRGVGNYGYTF.

The rearrangement links TRBV29-1 to TRBJ2-3; 12 bases map to TRBD2. V was pared by 7 bases and J by 0 bases, with 5 bases of the junction left unmatched. Per the germline V gene, CDR1 is SQVTM and CDR2 is ANQGSEA. This CDR3 region has 15 residues. Here the CDR3 reads CSAGGTSGSTDTQYF. CDR3 coding DNA: TGCAGCGCCGGAGGGACTAGCGGGAGCACAGATACGCAGTATTTT.

The table lists this clone with a few counts. The V call is TRBV12-3 or TRBV12-4, the J call TRBJ2-2; D unclear. The V end was cut by 2 bases, the J end by 4 bases, with 5 bases between. The CDR3 spans 13 residues. CDR3 DNA: TGTGCCAGCAGTTTATCCCGCACCGGGGAGCTGTTTTTT. This translates into CASSLSRTGELFF.

The chain uses TRBV3-1 (or the pseudogene TRBV3-2) and TRBJ1-2, with D maybe TRBD1 (5 bases). Trimming left V 3 bases short and J 4 bases short, with 12 bases between. This CDR3 comprises 14 residues. Germline CDR1 LGHDT, CDR2 YNNKEL (reference sequence). The DNA of the CDR3 is TGTGCCAGCAGCCAGGTGCAGGGAGGCTATGGCTACACCTTC. Amino acids: CASSQVQGGYGYTF.

With respect to this clone: Other DNA sequences in this sample translate to the same CDR3. The chain carries TRBV28 and TRBJ1-2; no clear D gene. This CDR3 has 13 residues. CDR1 MDHEN and CDR2 SYDVKM come from the germline V gene. Trimming removed 2 bases at V and 2 bases at J, with 6 bases between. Written as DNA, the CDR3 is TGTGCCAGCAGTTTAGGCAGGAACTATGGCTACACCTTC. Protein sequence: CASSLGRNYGYTF.

The V and J genes are TRBV29-1 and TRBJ2-1, with 8 bases fitting TRBD2. V was clipped by 3 bases and J by 5 bases; unmatched bases: 9. Per germline, CDR1 SQVTM and CDR2 ANQGSEA. The CDR3 loop spans 15 amino acids. The CDR3 region is CSVDGRGGTNNEQFF. DNA for the CDR3: TGCAGCGTTGACGGCCGGGGGGGTACTAACAATGAGCAGTTCTTC.

The rearrangement links TRBV7-3 to TRBJ2-5; 10 bases fit TRBD2. The CDR3 contains 15 residues. CDR1 and CDR2 (germline): SGHTA, FQGTGA. After removal of 5 bases from V and 3 bases from J, the junction contained 6 bases not matched to a gene. For the CDR3, the DNA is TGTGCCAGCAGCCCGGGACTAGCGAGAGAAGAGACCCAGTACTTC. Protein product: CASSPGLAREETQYF.

The chain has TRBV5-8 and TRBJ2-7; D possibly corresponds to TRBD2 (6 bases). V was clipped by 0 bases and J by 1 base, with 8 bases between them. The germline gives CDR1 SGHTS, CDR2 YDEGEE. The CDR3 loop spans 14 amino acids. CDR3 loop: CASSLAGVSYEQYF. The CDR3 nucleotides read TGTGCCAGCAGCTTGGCGGGAGTGTCCTACGAGCAGTACTTC.

The chain recombines TRBV25-1 with TRBJ2-3, with 10 bases fitting TRBD1. This CDR3 spans 15 amino acids. The V gene end was trimmed by 4 bases and the J gene end by 4 bases; junction bases not matched to a gene: 5. The germline V gene encodes CDR1 MGHDK and CDR2 SYGVNS. The CDR3 DNA sequence: TGTGCCAGCAGTGCCCGGACAGGGGGAGCAGATACGCAGTATTTT. Protein sequence: CASSARTGGADTQYF.